This TCR beta chain was identified in a study of T cells in Graves' hyperthyroidism and ophthalmopathy. Study results and limitations: Ophthalmopathy was separated from stable hyperthyroidism by a 13 V-J model. Also found in blood were most expanded thyroid clonotypes above 0.001. Model predictions of ophthalmopathy came a median roughly 6.7 months before onset.

This clonotype was picked up a small number of times. Its antigen is currently unknown. Diagnoses rested on clinical symptoms, serum thyroxine and TRAb, thyroid ultrasound and orbital computed tomography. The V end lost 4 bases, the J end lost 13 bases, and 16 bases lay between the germline ends. The CDR3 extends over 12 amino acids. CDR1 and CDR2 from the germline V gene are SNHLY and FYNNEI. The CDR3 regions of TCR beta were amplified from RNA transcripts. The TCR CDR3 first-round RT-PCR relied on the HTBI primer set. TCRdb itself ran the multiplex PCR reads through MiXCR, one entry per CDR3 protein. The top ten clones hold 7.5% to 9.5% of a sample with roughly 800,000 distinct CDR3 sequences, 38% of them seen once.

The sequenced material came from blood. This clonotype originated in a man between 18 and 29 years old with Graves' hyperthyroidism. The chain is built from TRBV2 and TRBJ2-5; the D gene could be TRBD1 or TRBD2 (5 bases each). In DNA form, the CDR3 reads TGTGCCAGCAGTGGGGGCGGAGAGGGACGGTACTTC. Amino acids: CASSGGGEGRYF.